A single sample is the source of the 6 T cell receptor beta chains below, sequenced in a study of shared clonotypes between healthy human individuals. TCRdb's table, derived via immunoSEQ multiplex PCR, lists solely in-frame clones and lacks some. The sample lists 600,000 to 750,000 clones, approximately 75% occurring once. The sequencing sample was made of memory CD4+ T cells sorted from blood. The subset was: CD45RA-negative fraction. The receptors come from a young woman in good health.

This clone was recorded only once. DNA for the CDR3: TGTGCCAGCAAGTCCCTCGCGGGTGAATACAATGAGCAGTTCTTC. Amino acids: CASKSLAGEYNEQFF. The genes are TRBV5-4 and TRBJ2-1; D is perhaps TRBD2 (5 bases). The CDR3 runs 15 residues. Trimming pared 6 bases from V and 4 bases from J, leaving 17 bases between. Germline lookup yields CDR1 SGHNT and CDR2 YYREEE (reference sequence).

A word on this clone: Different DNA sequences within this sample yield the same CDR3. The chain joins TRBV2 to TRBJ1-5, with a weak D call TRBD1 (5 bases). V was shortened by 2 bases and J by 6 bases, with 14 bases between the two germline ends. The CDR3 length is 15 residues. Per germline, CDR1 SNHLY and CDR2 FYNNEI. Here the CDR3 reads CASSESRGGSQPQHF. The CDR3 DNA reads as TGTGCCAGCAGTGAAAGTCGGGGGGGGAGTCAGCCCCAGCATTTT.

This chain joins TRBV19 and TRBJ2-2, with TRBD2 matching 9 bases. The germline CDR1 and CDR2 sequences are LNHDA and SQIVND (reference sequence). J was trimmed by 2 bases and V by 5 bases; bases with no gene match: 6. The CDR3 extends over 16 amino acids. CDR3 loop: CASSVLAGANTGELFF. The CDR3 DNA reads as TGTGCCAGTAGTGTATTAGCGGGGGCTAACACCGGGGAGCTGTTTTTT.

As to this clone: At the DNA level, this CDR3 is encoded by other sequences in the same sample as well. The chain is built from TRBV27 and TRBJ1-5, with 10 nucleotides matching TRBD1. This CDR3 comprises 13 residues. CDR1 is MNHEY and CDR2 is SMNVEV in the germline V gene (reference sequence). V trimming: 6 bases; J trimming: 7 bases; junction bases outside the gene matches: 3. CDR3 amino acids: CASRPTGGQPQHF. The CDR3 DNA reads TGTGCCAGCAGACCGACAGGGGGCCAGCCCCAGCATTTT.

The chain has TRBV30 and TRBJ2-2; TRBD2 is a possible D gene (7 bases). V was shortened by 0 bases and J by 8 bases, with 13 bases between the two germline ends. CDR1 is GTSNPN, CDR2 SVGIG, per germline (reference sequence). CDR3 length: 14 amino acids. The CDR3 protein is CAWSVQGGFGELFF. CDR3 in DNA: TGTGCCTGGAGTGTACAGGGAGGGTTTGGGGAGCTGTTTTTT. The entire variable domain, with the rest obtained from reference TRBV30 and TRBJ2-2, is as follows: SQTIHQWPATLVQPVGSPLSLECTVEGTSNPNLYWYRQAAGRGLQLLFYSVGIGQISSEVPQNLSASRPQDRQFILSSKKLLLSDSGFYLCAWSVQGGFGELFFGEGSRLTVL.

This clone was seen more than once but under ten times. The chain uses TRBV5-1 and TRBJ1-1; D uncertain. The V and J ends lost 1 base and 0 bases respectively, with 10 bases between them. The CDR3 is made up of 15 amino acids. Germline V gives CDR1 SGHRS, CDR2 YFSETQ. CDR3 DNA: TGCGCCAGCAGCTTGTTTGATAGCCTGAACACTGAAGCTTTCTTT. Its translation is CASSLFDSLNTEAFF.